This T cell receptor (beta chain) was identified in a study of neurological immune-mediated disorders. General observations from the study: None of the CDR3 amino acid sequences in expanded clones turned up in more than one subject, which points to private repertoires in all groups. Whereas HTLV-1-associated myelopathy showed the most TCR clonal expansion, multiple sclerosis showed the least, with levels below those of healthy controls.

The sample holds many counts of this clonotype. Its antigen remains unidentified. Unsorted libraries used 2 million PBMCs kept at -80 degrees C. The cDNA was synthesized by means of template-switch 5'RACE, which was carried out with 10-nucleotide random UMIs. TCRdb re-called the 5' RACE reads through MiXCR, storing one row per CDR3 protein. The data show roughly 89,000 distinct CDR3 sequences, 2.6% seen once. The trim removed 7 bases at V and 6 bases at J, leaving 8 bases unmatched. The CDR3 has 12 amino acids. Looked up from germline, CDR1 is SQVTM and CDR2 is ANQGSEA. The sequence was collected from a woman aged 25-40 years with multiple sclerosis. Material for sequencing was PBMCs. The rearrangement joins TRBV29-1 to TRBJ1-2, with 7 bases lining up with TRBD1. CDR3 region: CSGLYRGDGYTF. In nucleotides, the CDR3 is TGCAGCGGCCTATACAGGGGAGATGGCTACACCTTC. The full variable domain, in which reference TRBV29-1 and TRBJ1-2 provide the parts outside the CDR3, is SAVISQKPSRDICQRGTSLTIQCQVDSQVTMMFWYRQQPGQSLTLIATANQGSEATYESGFVIDKFPISRPNLTFSTLTVSNMSPEDSSIYLCSGLYRGDGYTFGSGTRLTVV.